This record concerns one T cell receptor (beta chain) sequence. This specimen belongs to a study of control samples from healthy donors and cancer patients. Germline CDR1 reads SGDLS; CDR2 reads YYNGEE. V was trimmed by 4 bases and J by 2 bases, leaving 13 bases between them. This CDR3 is built from 14 residues. TCRdb keeps only in-frame clones here, not all; method: immunoSEQ multiplex PCR. The data hold more than 65,000 clones, with 83% observed a single time. The material sequenced was blood. The source is a man aged 60-69 years in good health. V and J are TRBV9 and TRBJ2-7; D tentatively reads TRBD1 or TRBD2 (5 bases each). CDR3 DNA: TGTGCCAGCAGCCTTGGGACGGCAGCCTACGAGCAGTACTTC. It is translated as CASSLGTAAYEQYF.